This T cell receptor (beta chain) was observed in a study of T cells in Graves' hyperthyroidism and ophthalmopathy. In the study overall: Prior to any treatment, at the point of initial diagnosis, peripheral blood was collected. Study findings and constraints: Ophthalmopathy and stable hyperthyroidism were separated by a 13 V-J model.

Ophthalmopathy patients had Clinical Activity Score at least 3, NOSPECS grade at least 4, duration under 3 months. Germline V CDR1 and CDR2: MDHEN, SYDVKM. The CDR3 has 13 residues. Trimming took 8 bases from V and 5 from J, leaving 16 bases between them. This clonotype was seen at least ten times. What it binds is unknown. TCR beta CDR3 region amplification was performed from RNA transcripts. A set of HTBI primers served as the primers for a first-round RT-PCR of the TCR CDR3. TCRdb processed the multiplex PCR reads anew with MiXCR; each CDR3 protein has one entry. The sample yields under 250,000 distinct CDR3 sequences, approximately 24% seen once.

This receptor was taken from a woman aged 35 to 49 with Graves' ophthalmopathy. The sequenced sample was blood. This chain links TRBV28 with TRBJ2-7; tentatively, D is TRBD1 (5 bases). The CDR3 DNA follows: TGTGCCAGCGTCGGGTACGCAGGGAACGAGCAGTACTTC. Protein: CASVGYAGNEQYF.